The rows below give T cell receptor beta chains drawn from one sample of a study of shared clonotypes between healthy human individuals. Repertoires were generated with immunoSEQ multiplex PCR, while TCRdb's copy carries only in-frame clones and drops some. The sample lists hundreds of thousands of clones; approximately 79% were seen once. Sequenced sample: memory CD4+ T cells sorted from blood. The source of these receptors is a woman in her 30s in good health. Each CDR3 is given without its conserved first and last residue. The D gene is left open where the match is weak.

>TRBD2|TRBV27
ASSLSSGSRGSYNEQF
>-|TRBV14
ASSQDWVTEAF
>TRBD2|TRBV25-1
ASASWRGGRSSYEQY
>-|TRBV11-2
ASSSWGELTEAF
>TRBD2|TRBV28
ASRRWASGHNEQF
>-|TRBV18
ASSPRGDEQF
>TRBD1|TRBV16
ASSPKTGGLRTGDYGYT
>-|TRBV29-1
SVEGWAYSNQPQH
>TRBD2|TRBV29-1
SVELAGVEQY
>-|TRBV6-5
ASSAGGGGELF
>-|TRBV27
ASSFQTDSYEQY
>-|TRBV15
ATSEARKAAQETQY
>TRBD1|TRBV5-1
ASSLDRGRDRDYEQY
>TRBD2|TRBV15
ATSRGEGQGSYNEQF
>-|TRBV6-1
ASSEERLAQH